What follows is one T cell receptor (beta chain) and its context. The data were taken from a study of blood T cell repertoires in COVID-19. For the study at large: Samples of COVID-19 (acute and convalescent) were obtained from the United States, Italy and Spain. T cells, B-cell-depleted T cells, or PBMCs supplied cDNA or gDNA.

Clones were read by immunoSEQ multiplex PCR, and TCRdb kept only the in-frame ones, dropping some. The sample records about 50,000 clones, roughly 89% being singletons. Germline CDR1 and CDR2: SNHLY and FYNNEI. V dropped 8 bases and J dropped 1 base, with 14 bases sitting between them. CDR3 size: 14 residues. The V gene is TRBV2, the J gene TRBJ2-5; a weak D match, TRBD2 (5 bases). The sequencing input was peripheral blood. This sequence was found in a human donor in a cohort sampled during active COVID-19. Written as DNA, the CDR3 is TGTGCCAGCCCAGCGACGGACTTCCAAGAGACCCAGTACTTC. Its protein product is CASPATDFQETQYF. Supplemented by reference TRBV2 and TRBJ2-5, the full variable domain reads EPEVTQTPSHQVTQMGQEVILRCVPISNHLYFYWYRQILGQKVEFLVSFYNNEISEKSEIFDDQFSVERPDGSNFTLKIRSTKLEDSAMYFCASPATDFQETQYFGPGTRLLVL.